These 20 T cell receptor beta chains originate from one sample sequenced in a study of blood T cell repertoires in COVID-19. Method: immunoSEQ multiplex PCR; TCRdb's copy keeps in-frame clones and lacks some. The data show just over 350,000 clones, with 65% to 90% seen just once and under 8.5% held by the top ten. The specimen was peripheral blood. These TCRs come from a woman aged 55 to 70 with COVID-19, enrolled during active disease.

The chain carries TRBV9 and TRBJ1-6; weak D call: TRBD1 (5 bases). CDR3 length: 15 residues. The V end lost 0 bases, the J end lost 6 bases, and 10 bases lay between the germline ends. Germline values: CDR1 SGDLS, CDR2 YYNGEE. CDR3 sequence (DNA): TGTGCCAGCAGCGTAGAAGGGGTTGGTAATTCACCCCTCCACTTT. It is translated as CASSVEGVGNSPLHF.

The table lists this clone with many counts. The CDR3, as DNA: TGTGCCAGCAGCTACCCGGGTCGCTTAACTAACTATGGCTACACCTTC. Translated: CASSYPGRLTNYGYTF. The chain employs TRBV7-2 and TRBJ1-2; no clear D. CDR3 length: 16 residues. Germline V CDR1 and CDR2: SGHTA, FQGNSA. V was shortened by 4 bases and J by 0 bases, with 15 bases between the two germline ends. The variable domain in full, completed from reference TRBV7-2 and TRBJ1-2, reads GAGVSQSPSNKVTEKGKDVELRCDPISGHTALYWYRQSLGQGLEFLIYFQGNSAPDKSGLPSDRFSAERTGGSVSTLTIQRTQQEDSAVYLCASSYPGRLTNYGYTFGSGTRLTVV.

The chain uses TRBV9 and TRBJ1-2; weak D call: TRBD1 (6 bases). Trimming stripped 0 bases from V and 8 bases from J, with 20 bases between. The CDR3 totals 16 residues. The germline V gene has CDR1 SGDLS and CDR2 YYNGEE. The CDR3 spells CASSVDGGGGGRGYTF. CDR3 bases: TGTGCCAGCAGCGTAGATGGAGGGGGAGGGGGACGCGGCTACACCTTC.

The chain combines TRBV28 with TRBJ2-3; tentatively, D is TRBD2 (5 bases). The CDR3 sequence is 13 residues long. V lost 5 bases and J lost 5, with 11 bases in between. Germline CDR1 MDHEN, CDR2 SYDVKM. The CDR3 spells CASSPRAGDTQYF. The CDR3 DNA reads TGTGCCAGCAGTCCCCGGGCGGGAGATACGCAGTATTTT.

J is TRBJ1-3 and V is TRBV18, with 9 bases fitting TRBD1. CDR1 and CDR2 from the germline V gene are KGHSH and LQKENI. The trim removed 3 bases at V and 3 bases at J, leaving 6 bases unmatched. The CDR3 has 16 amino acids. The CDR3 protein is CASSPAGTGIGNTIYF. Here the CDR3 DNA reads TGTGCCAGCTCACCGGCCGGGACAGGGATTGGAAACACCATATATTTT.

The chain joins TRBV19 to TRBJ2-2, with TRBD2 as a possible D gene (7 bases). The CDR3 has 15 amino acids. V was clipped by 3 bases and J by 6 bases, with 14 bases between them. Germline values: CDR1 LNHDA, CDR2 SQIVND (reference sequence). This CDR3 reads CASSIGGAQAGELFF. Written as DNA, the CDR3 is TGTGCCAGTAGTATTGGGGGGGCGCAAGCCGGGGAGCTGTTTTTT.

The rearrangement uses TRBV4-3 and TRBJ2-7, with D possibly matching TRBD2 (6 bases). The CDR3 is 16 amino acids. V lost 0 bases and J lost 2, with 14 bases in between. CDR1 and CDR2 from the germline V gene are LGHNA and YSLEER. DNA for the CDR3: TGCGCCAGCAGCCAAGAGAGAGTTAGCGGCCCCTACGAGCAGTACTTC. This codes for CASSQERVSGPYEQYF.

This clone came up once. The chain employs TRBV11-2 and TRBJ2-7; the D gene is possibly TRBD1 (5 bases). This CDR3 has 13 residues. V shed 4 bases and J shed 2 bases, with 9 bases lying between them. Germline V CDR1 and CDR2: SGHAT, FQNNGV. CDR3 nucleotides: TGTGCCAGCAGCTCTACAGGCACCTACGAGCAGTACTTC. It encodes CASSSTGTYEQYF.

This clone was observed at least ten times. The chain recombines TRBV29-1 with TRBJ1-1; D might be TRBD1 (5 bases). This CDR3 has 14 residues. The V and J ends lost 4 bases and 1 base respectively, with 13 bases between them. Germline CDR1 is SQVTM and CDR2 is ANQGSEA. For the CDR3, the DNA is TGCAGCGTTGTAGTAATAACAGGGAACACTGAAGCTTTCTTT. It yields the protein CSVVVITGNTEAFF.

This chain uses TRBV27 with TRBJ1-2; TRBD1 aligns across 12 bases. Germline CDR1 reads MNHEY; CDR2 reads SMNVEV (reference sequence). The CDR3 sequence is 14 residues long. The V and J ends lost 6 bases and 3 bases, in that order; junction bases with no gene match: 2. CDR3: CASRGQGAYYGYTF. CDR3 sequence (DNA): TGTGCCAGCAGGGGACAGGGGGCATACTATGGCTACACCTTC.

The chain links TRBV19 to TRBJ2-5, with D tentatively TRBD2 (6 bases). Trimming took off 6 bases at V and 7 bases at J, with 9 bases between the two ends. Germline loops: CDR1 LNHDA, CDR2 SQIVND (reference sequence). This CDR3 has 11 residues. The CDR3 protein is CASSLGGTQYF. DNA for the CDR3: TGTGCCAGTAGCCTCGGGGGGACCCAGTACTTC.

The sample holds a few counts of this clone. In DNA, the CDR3 is TGCGCCAGCAGGGATCCTAGCGAATCCCCAGATACGCAGTATTTT. Residues: CASRDPSESPDTQYF. The V and J genes are TRBV10-1 and TRBJ2-3; perhaps TRBD2 as D (6 bases). V lost 6 bases and J 4 bases, leaving 17 bases between the germline ends. Germline CDR1 reads WNHNN; CDR2 reads SYGVQD (reference sequence). The CDR3 runs 15 residues.

V gene TRBV4-2 combines with J gene TRBJ2-7; weak D call: TRBD2 (7 bases). Between the trimmed V and J ends, which lost 3 bases and 6 bases, there was a span of 15 bases. The CDR3 loop spans 14 amino acids. The germline gives CDR1 LGHNA, CDR2 YNFKEQ. CDR3 DNA sequence: TGTGCCAGCAGCCAGGTGGGGGAGGGGGGCGAGCAGTACTTC. It codes for CASSQVGEGGEQYF.

The genes are TRBV19 and TRBJ1-1; 7 bases are shared with TRBD1. J was trimmed by 3 bases and V by 7 bases; bases with no gene match: 5. The CDR3 runs to 13 residues. Germline V gives CDR1 LNHDA, CDR2 SQIVND (reference sequence). The CDR3 sequence: CASKDRVYTEAFF. CDR3 coding DNA: TGTGCCAGTAAAGACAGGGTGTACACTGAAGCTTTCTTT. The full variable domain, rest sourced from reference TRBV19 and TRBJ1-1, is DGGITQSPKYLFRKEGQNVTLSCEQNLNHDAMYWYRQDPGQGLRLIYYSQIVNDFQKGDIAEGYSVSREKKESFPLTVTSAQKNPTAFYLCASKDRVYTEAFFGQGTRLTVV.

There are a few counts of this clone. V and J are TRBV6-5 and TRBJ1-2, with 9 bases aligning to TRBD1. This CDR3 has 14 amino acids. Germline V CDR1 and CDR2: MNHEY, SVGAGI. Losses at the gene ends were 3 bases for V and 8 bases for J; bases not matched to a gene: 7. The CDR3: CASSYSNRGQGYTF. The DNA of the CDR3 is TGTGCCAGCAGTTATAGTAACAGGGGGCAAGGCTACACCTTC.

This clone was observed a single time. The chain has TRBV7-3 and TRBJ1-1, with 8 nucleotides matching TRBD1. Germline V gene lookup returns CDR1 SGHTA and CDR2 FQGTGA. CDR3 length: 15 amino acids. The trim removed 4 bases at V and 2 bases at J, leaving 6 bases unmatched. The CDR3 region is CASSSQGAGNTEAFF. The CDR3 DNA sequence: TGTGCCAGCAGCTCGCAGGGGGCGGGAAACACTGAAGCTTTCTTT.

The chain recombines TRBV6-5 with TRBJ2-3; TRBD2 might be the D (7 bases). The CDR3 is made up of 16 amino acids. The germline V gene encodes CDR1 MNHEY and CDR2 SVGAGI. V was trimmed by 0 bases and J by 3 bases, leaving 13 bases between them. CDR3 loop: CASSYSKGGVTDTQYF. DNA for the CDR3: TGTGCCAGCAGTTACTCGAAGGGGGGGGTTACAGATACGCAGTATTTT.

The V gene is TRBV6-6, the J gene TRBJ1-5; D remains unclear. Germline-derived CDR1 and CDR2 are MNHNY and SVGAGI (reference sequence). CDR3 size: 14 residues. The V gene lost 0 bases and the J gene lost 9 bases, with 12 bases spanning the gap. The CDR3 DNA is TGTGCCAGCAGTTACTCTGGCAGCGAGCGGCCCCAGCATTTT. It yields the protein CASSYSGSERPQHF.

The chain employs TRBV5-1 and TRBJ1-2, with 9 bases fitting TRBD1. The CDR3 is made up of 15 amino acids. V was pared by 3 bases and J by 4 bases, with 7 bases of the junction left unmatched. Germline V gene sequence: CDR1 SGHRS, CDR2 YFSETQ. For the CDR3, the DNA is TGCGCCAGCAGCTCCCCCGGGACAGGGCCCTATGGCTACACCTTC. Translated: CASSSPGTGPYGYTF.

The rearrangement links TRBV27 to TRBJ2-7; D gene ambiguous. Looked up from germline, CDR1 is MNHEY and CDR2 is SMNVEV (reference sequence). The V end was cut by 6 bases, the J end by 0 bases, with 9 bases between. The CDR3 length is 13 residues. DNA of the CDR3: TGTGCCAGCAGCCTTACTGTCTCCTACGAGCAGTACTTC. Protein sequence: CASSLTVSYEQYF.